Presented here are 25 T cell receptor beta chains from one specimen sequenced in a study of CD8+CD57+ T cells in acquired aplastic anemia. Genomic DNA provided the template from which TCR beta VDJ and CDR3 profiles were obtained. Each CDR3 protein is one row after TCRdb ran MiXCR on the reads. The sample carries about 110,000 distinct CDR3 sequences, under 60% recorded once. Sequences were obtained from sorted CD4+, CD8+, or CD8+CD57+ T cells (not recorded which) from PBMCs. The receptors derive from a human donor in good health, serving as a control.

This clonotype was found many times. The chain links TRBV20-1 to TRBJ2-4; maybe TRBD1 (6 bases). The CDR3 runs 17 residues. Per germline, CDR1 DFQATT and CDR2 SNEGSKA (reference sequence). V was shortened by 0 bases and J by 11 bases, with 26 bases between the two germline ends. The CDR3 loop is CSARDRTLSLYEGVQYF. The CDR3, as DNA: TGCAGTGCTAGAGATCGGACCCTTTCGCTATATGAGGGGGTTCAGTACTTC.

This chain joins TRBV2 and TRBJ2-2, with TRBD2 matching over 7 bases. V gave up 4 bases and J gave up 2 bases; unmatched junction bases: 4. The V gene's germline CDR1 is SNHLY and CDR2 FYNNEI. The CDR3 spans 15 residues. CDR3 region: CASSGSGENTGELFF. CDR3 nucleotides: TGTGCCAGCAGTGGGAGCGGGGAAAACACCGGGGAGCTGTTTTTT.

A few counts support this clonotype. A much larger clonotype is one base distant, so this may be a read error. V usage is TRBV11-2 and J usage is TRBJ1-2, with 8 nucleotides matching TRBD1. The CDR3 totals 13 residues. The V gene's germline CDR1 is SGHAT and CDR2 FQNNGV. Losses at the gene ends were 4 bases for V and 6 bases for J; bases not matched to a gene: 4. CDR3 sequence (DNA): TGTGCCAGCAGCTCCGGACAGGGAGATGGCTACACCTTC. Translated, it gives CASSSGQGDGYTF.

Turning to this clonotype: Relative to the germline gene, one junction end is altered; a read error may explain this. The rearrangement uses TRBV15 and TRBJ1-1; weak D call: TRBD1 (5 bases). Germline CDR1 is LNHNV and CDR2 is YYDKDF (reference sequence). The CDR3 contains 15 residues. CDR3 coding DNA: TGTGCCACCAGCAGAGGACGGGGGGAGTTTTCTGAGGCTTTCTTT. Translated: CATSRGRGEFSEAFF.

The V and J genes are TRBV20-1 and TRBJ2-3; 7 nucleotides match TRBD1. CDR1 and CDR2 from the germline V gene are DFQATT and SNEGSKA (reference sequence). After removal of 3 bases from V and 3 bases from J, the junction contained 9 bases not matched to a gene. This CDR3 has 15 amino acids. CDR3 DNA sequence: TGCAGTGCTAGCTATACAGGGGCGCGGACAGATACGCAGTATTTT. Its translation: CSASYTGARTDTQYF.

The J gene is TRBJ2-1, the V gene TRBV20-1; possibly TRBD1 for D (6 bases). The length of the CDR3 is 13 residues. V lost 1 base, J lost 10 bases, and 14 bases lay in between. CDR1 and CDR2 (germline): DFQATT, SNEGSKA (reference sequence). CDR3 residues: CSARVWGLSEQFF. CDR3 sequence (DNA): TGCAGTGCTAGAGTCTGGGGGCTTTCCGAGCAGTTCTTC.

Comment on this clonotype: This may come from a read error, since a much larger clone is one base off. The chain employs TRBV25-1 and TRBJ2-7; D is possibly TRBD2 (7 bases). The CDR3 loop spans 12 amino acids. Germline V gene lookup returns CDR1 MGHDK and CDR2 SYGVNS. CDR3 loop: CACSGGAREQYF. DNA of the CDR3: TGTGCCTGCAGTGGGGGGGCCCGCGAGCAGTACTTC.

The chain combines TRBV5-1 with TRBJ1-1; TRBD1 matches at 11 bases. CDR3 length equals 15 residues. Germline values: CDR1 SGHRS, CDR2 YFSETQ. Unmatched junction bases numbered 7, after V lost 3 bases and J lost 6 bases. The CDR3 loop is CASSYGTGGFAEAFF. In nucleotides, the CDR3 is TGCGCCAGCAGCTATGGGACAGGGGGATTCGCTGAAGCTTTCTTT.

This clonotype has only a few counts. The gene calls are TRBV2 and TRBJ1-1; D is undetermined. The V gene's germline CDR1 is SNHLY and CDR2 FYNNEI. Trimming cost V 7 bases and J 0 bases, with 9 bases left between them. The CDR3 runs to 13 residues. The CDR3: CASNGQLNTEAFF. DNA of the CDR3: TGTGCCAGCAACGGGCAGCTGAACACTGAAGCTTTCTTT.

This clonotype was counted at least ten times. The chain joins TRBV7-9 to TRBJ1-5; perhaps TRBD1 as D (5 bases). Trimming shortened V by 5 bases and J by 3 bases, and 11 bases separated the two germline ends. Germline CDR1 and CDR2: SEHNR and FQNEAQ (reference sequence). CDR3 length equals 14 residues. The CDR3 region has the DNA TGTGCCAGCAGCGGGGGGGGAGCCAATCAGCCCCAGCATTTT. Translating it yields CASSGGGANQPQHF.

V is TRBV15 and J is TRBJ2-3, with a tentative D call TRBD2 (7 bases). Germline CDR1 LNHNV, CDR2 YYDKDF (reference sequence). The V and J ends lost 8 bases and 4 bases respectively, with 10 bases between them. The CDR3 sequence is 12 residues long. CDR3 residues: CATSGGADTQYF. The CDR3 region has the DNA TGTGCCACCTCGGGGGGCGCAGATACGCAGTATTTT. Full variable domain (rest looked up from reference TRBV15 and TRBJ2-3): DAMVIQNPRYQVTQFGKPVTLSCSQTLNHNVMYWYQQKSSQAPKLLFHYYDKDFNNEADTPDNFQSRRPNTSFCFLDIRSPGLGDTAMYLCATSGGADTQYFGPGTRLTVL.

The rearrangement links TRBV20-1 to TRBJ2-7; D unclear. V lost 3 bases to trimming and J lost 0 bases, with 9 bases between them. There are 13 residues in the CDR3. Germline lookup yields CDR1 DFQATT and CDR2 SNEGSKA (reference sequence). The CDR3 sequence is CSARSRSSYEQYF. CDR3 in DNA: TGCAGTGCTAGGTCGAGGAGCTCCTACGAGCAGTACTTC.

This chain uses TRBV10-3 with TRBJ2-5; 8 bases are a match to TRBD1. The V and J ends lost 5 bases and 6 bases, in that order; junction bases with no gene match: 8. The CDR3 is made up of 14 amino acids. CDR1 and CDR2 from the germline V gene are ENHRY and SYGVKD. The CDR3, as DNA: TGTGCCATCAGTCCAGGGACAGGCGAGAAGACCCAGTACTTC. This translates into CAISPGTGEKTQYF.

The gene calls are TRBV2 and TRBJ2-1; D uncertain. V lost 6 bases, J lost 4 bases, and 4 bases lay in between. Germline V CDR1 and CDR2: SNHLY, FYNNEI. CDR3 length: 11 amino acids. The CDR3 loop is CASSSYNEQFF. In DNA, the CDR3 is TGTGCCAGCAGCTCATACAATGAGCAGTTCTTC.

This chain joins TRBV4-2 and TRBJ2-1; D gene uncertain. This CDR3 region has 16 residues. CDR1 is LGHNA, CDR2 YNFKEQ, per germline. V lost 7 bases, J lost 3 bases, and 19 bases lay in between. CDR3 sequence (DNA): TGTGCCAGCACCCCCCCGGGCAAGGCGGACTACAATGAGCAGTTCTTC. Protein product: CASTPPGKADYNEQFF.

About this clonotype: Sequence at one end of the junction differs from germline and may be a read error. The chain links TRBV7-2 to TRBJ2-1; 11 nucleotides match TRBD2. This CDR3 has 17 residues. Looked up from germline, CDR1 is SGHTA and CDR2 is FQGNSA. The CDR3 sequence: CASSVASLAGGGNEQFF. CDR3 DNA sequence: TGTGCCAGCAGCGTAGCCTCTCTAGCGGGGGGCGGGAATGAGCAGTTCTTC.

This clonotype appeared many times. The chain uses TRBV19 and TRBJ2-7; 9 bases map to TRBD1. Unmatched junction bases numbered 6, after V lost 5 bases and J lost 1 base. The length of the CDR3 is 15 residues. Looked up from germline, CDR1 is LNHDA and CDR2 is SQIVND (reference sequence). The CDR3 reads CASSSGQGGSYEQYF. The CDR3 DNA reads TGTGCCAGTAGTTCGGGACAGGGAGGATCCTACGAGCAGTACTTC. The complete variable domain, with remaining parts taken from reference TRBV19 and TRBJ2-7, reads DGGITQSPKYLFRKEGQNVTLSCEQNLNHDAMYWYRQDPGQGLRLIYYSQIVNDFQKGDIAEGYSVSREKKESFPLTVTSAQKNPTAFYLCASSSGQGGSYEQYFGPGTRLTVT.

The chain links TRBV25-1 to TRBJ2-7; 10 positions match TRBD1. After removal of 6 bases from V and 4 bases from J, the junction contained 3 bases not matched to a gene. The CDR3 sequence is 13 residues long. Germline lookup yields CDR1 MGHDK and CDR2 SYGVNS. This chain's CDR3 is CASRTDRGYEQYF. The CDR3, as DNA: TGTGCCAGCAGGACGGACAGGGGGTACGAGCAGTACTTC.

CDR3 loop: CASSLGRDTQYF. The CDR3 DNA reads TGTGCCAGCAGCCTAGGTCGGGATACGCAGTATTTT. The chain joins TRBV7-9 to TRBJ2-3; D is uncertain. The CDR3 has 12 residues. V lost 5 bases and J 6 bases, leaving 9 bases between the germline ends. CDR1 and CDR2 from the germline V gene are SEHNR and FQNEAQ (reference sequence).

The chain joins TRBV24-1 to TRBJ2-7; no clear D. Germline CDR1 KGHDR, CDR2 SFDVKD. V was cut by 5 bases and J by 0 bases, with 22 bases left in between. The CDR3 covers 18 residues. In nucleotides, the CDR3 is TGTGCCACCAGTGGTTTACGTCACTACAGCGTCAGCTCCTACGAGCAGTACTTC. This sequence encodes CATSGLRHYSVSSYEQYF.

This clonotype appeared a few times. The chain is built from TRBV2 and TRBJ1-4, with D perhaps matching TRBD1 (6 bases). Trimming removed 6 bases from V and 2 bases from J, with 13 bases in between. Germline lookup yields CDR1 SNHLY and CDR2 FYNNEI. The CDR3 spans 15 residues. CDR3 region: CASSNRVSTNEKLFF. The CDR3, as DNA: TGTGCCAGCAGCAACAGGGTTTCGACTAATGAAAAACTGTTTTTT. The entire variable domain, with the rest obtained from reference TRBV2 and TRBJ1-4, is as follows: EPEVTQTPSHQVTQMGQEVILRCVPISNHLYFYWYRQILGQKVEFLVSFYNNEISEKSEIFDDQFSVERPDGSNFTLKIRSTKLEDSAMYFCASSNRVSTNEKLFFGSGTQLSVL.

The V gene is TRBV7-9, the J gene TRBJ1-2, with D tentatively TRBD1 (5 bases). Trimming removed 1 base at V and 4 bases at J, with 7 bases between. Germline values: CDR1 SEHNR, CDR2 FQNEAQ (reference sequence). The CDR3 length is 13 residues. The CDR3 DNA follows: TGTGCCAGCAGCTTAGACAGGATCTATGGCTACACCTTC. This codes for CASSLDRIYGYTF.

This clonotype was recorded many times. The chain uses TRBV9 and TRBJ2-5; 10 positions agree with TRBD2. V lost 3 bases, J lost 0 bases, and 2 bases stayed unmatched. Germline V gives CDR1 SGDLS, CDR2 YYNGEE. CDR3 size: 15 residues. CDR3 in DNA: TGTGCCAGCAGCGAGACTAGCGGGTACCAAGAGACCCAGTACTTC. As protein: CASSETSGYQETQYF.

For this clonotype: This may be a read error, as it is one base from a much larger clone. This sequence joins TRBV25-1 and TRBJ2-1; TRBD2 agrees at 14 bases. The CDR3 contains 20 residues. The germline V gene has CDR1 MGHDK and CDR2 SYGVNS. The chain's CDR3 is CARSLVSGLAGAPSYNEQFF. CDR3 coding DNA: TGTGCCCGCAGTCTCGTCTCGGGACTAGCGGGGGCTCCCTCTTACAATGAGCAGTTCTTC.

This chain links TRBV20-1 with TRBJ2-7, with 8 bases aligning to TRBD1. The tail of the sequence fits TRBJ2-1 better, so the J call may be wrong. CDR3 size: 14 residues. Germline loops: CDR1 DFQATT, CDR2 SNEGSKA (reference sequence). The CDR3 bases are TGCAGTGCTAGAGCCCACAGGGGGAAGAATGAGCAGTTCTTC. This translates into CSARAHRGKNEQFF.